Presented here are 12 T cell receptor beta chains from one specimen sequenced in a study of beta chain features in type 1 diabetes. The entirety of the isolated RNA underwent reverse transcription, so expressed TCRB transcripts were sequenced. Produced via immunoSEQ multiplex PCR; TCRdb's table is partial and in-frame only. The sample holds 200,000 to 250,000 clones, 9% to 10% seen once. The specimen was naive CD4+ T cells from blood. These receptors were obtained from a woman aged 18-29 years in good health.

This clone was counted between two and nine times. The chain uses TRBV7-9 and TRBJ1-1; TRBD1 is a possible D gene (6 bases). Looked up from germline, CDR1 is SEHNR and CDR2 is FQNEAQ (reference sequence). This CDR3 is built from 15 residues. Between the trimmed V and J ends, which lost 1 base and 3 bases, there was a span of 12 bases. The CDR3 DNA reads TGTGCCAGCAGCTTAGAGGGCTCAGGGGACACTGAAGCTTTCTTT. Amino acids: CASSLEGSGDTEAFF.

The chain employs TRBV30 and TRBJ2-7; D gene uncertain. Germline values: CDR1 GTSNPN, CDR2 SVGIG (reference sequence). The CDR3 covers 15 residues. The V and J ends lost 3 bases and 3 bases respectively, with 18 bases between them. The CDR3, as DNA: TGTGCCTGGAGCGGATCAAGTACGTCAGGCTACGAGCAGTACTTC. Its protein product is CAWSGSSTSGYEQYF.

In this sample, this clone turned up a few times. This chain connects TRBV30 to TRBJ2-7; 10 bases are shared with TRBD1. The CDR3 is 14 amino acids. Germline loops: CDR1 GTSNPN, CDR2 SVGIG (reference sequence). J was trimmed by 4 bases and V by 4 bases; bases with no gene match: 7. The CDR3 here is CAWTVPGQGYEQYF. CDR3 DNA sequence: TGTGCCTGGACCGTCCCGGGACAGGGGTACGAGCAGTACTTC.

The V and J genes are TRBV5-1 and TRBJ2-6, with D perhaps matching TRBD1 (5 bases). This CDR3 spans 15 amino acids. Germline CDR1 and CDR2: SGHRS and YFSETQ. V lost 4 bases to trimming and J lost 2 bases, with 10 bases between them. This CDR3 reads CASSQAGTGANVLTF. CDR3 DNA: TGCGCCAGCAGCCAGGCAGGGACTGGGGCCAACGTCCTGACTTTC.

The genes are TRBV7-9 and TRBJ2-1; 10 bases line up with TRBD2. Germline CDR1 reads SEHNR; CDR2 reads FQNEAQ (reference sequence). The CDR3 totals 16 residues. V gave up 3 bases and J gave up 8 bases; unmatched junction bases: 10. The CDR3 reads CASSFRPSGSFDEQFF. In DNA form, the CDR3 reads TGTGCCAGCAGCTTTCGTCCTAGCGGGAGTTTCGATGAGCAGTTCTTC.

This clone was seen only a few times. The same CDR3 arises from other DNA sequences in this sample as well. The gene calls are TRBV5-6 and TRBJ1-5; a weak D match, TRBD1 (6 bases). Trimming left V 0 bases short and J 2 bases short, with 6 bases between. Germline CDR1 reads SGHDT; CDR2 reads YYEEEE. The CDR3 is 14 residues long. CDR3 in DNA: TGTGCCAGCAGCTTGGGGACAGGCAATCAGCCCCAGCATTTT. This sequence encodes CASSLGTGNQPQHF.

The gene calls are TRBV28 and TRBJ2-3, with 8 bases identical to TRBD1. V dropped 5 bases and J dropped 4; count of bases not matched to a gene: 5. Germline values: CDR1 MDHEN, CDR2 SYDVKM. This CDR3 contains 14 residues. The CDR3 loop reads CASSPGGRADTQYF. CDR3 in DNA: TGTGCCAGCAGTCCAGGGGGCAGGGCAGATACGCAGTATTTT.

This clone was seen a handful of times. The chain couples TRBV27 to TRBJ1-4; 7 bases fit TRBD1. V shed 6 bases and J 7 bases; nucleotides not matched to a gene: 5. Germline V gene lookup returns CDR1 MNHEY and CDR2 SMNVEV (reference sequence). This CDR3 contains 13 residues. The CDR3 loop reads CASSGQALEKLFF. In DNA, the CDR3 is TGTGCCAGCAGCGGACAGGCGCTTGAAAAACTGTTTTTT.

There are a few counts of this clone. This chain uses TRBV19 with TRBJ2-3; D remains unclear. Germline assignment: CDR1 LNHDA and CDR2 SQIVND (reference sequence). V lost 1 base, J lost 2 bases, and 10 bases lay in between. CDR3 size: 15 residues. The CDR3 nucleotides are TGTGCCAGTAGTATAGTTGGCAGTACCACAGATACGCAGTATTTT. This gives the protein CASSIVGSTTDTQYF.

Remarks on this clone: An end of the junction differs from the germline gene, which may be a read error. This chain joins TRBV5-1 and TRBJ2-5, with D perhaps TRBD2 (5 bases). From germline, CDR1 is SGHRS and CDR2 YFSETQ. This CDR3 has 13 residues. CDR3 sequence reads: CASSLAGSENQYF. CDR3 nucleotide sequence: TGCGCCAGCAGCTTGGCTGGGAGTGAGAACCAGTACTTC.

The V call is TRBV2, the J call TRBJ1-1, with unresolved D. V lost 4 bases, J lost 0 bases, and 6 bases lay in between. The CDR3 length is 13 residues. Germline-derived CDR1 and CDR2 are SNHLY and FYNNEI. The CDR3 sequence is CASSAEMNTEAFF. CDR3 in DNA: TGTGCCAGCAGTGCTGAGATGAACACTGAAGCTTTCTTT.

This chain connects TRBV6-6 to TRBJ2-1; 11 positions agree with TRBD2. V lost 5 bases and J lost 4; bases outside the gene matches: 4. Per germline, CDR1 MNHNY and CDR2 SVGAGI (reference sequence). CDR3 size: 15 residues. In nucleotides, the CDR3 is TGTGCCAGCAGTCCTCCTAGCGGGAGGTACAATGAGCAGTTCTTC. Protein: CASSPPSGRYNEQFF.